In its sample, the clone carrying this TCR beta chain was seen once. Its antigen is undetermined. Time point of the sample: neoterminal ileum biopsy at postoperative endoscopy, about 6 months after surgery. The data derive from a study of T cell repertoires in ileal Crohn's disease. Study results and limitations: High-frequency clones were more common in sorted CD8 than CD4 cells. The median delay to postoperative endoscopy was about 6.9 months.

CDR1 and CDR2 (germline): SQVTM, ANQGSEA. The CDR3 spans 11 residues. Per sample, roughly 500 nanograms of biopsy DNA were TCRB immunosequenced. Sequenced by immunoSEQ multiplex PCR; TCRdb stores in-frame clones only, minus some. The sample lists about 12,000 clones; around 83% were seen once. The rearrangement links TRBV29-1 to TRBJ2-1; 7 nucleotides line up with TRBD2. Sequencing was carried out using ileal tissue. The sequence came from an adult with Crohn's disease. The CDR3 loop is CDGWEGHHQFF. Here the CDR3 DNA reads TGCGATGGGTGGGAGGGCCACCATCAGTTCTTC.